The clone carrying this T cell receptor beta chain was recorded many times. The antigen is undetermined. The CDR3 extends over 12 amino acids. The V and J ends lost 0 bases and 5 bases respectively, with 4 bases between them. Germline V gene data show CDR1 as SGHNT and CDR2 as YENEEA. The data stem from a study of beta chain features in type 1 diabetes. Whole-study context: Across every sample, 85 million to 120 million sorted cells were examined in total. Findings and limits, study-wide: Sequencing from cDNA could over-represent high-TCR-expressing cells. More deletions and fewer insertions at VDJ junctions were seen in type 1 diabetes patients. All four CD4+ subsets from Type 1 diabetes patients carried moderately but significantly shorter TCRB CDR3s.

The whole isolated RNA underwent reverse transcription, so sequencing captured expressed TCRB transcripts. Data came from immunoSEQ multiplex PCR; TCRdb stores just in-frame clones and leaves some out. The sample has over 300,000 clones; about a tenth are singletons. The genes are TRBV11-3 and TRBJ2-5; D call uncertain. The TCR sequence derives from a man younger than 45 with type 1 diabetes. The sequencing sample was made of central memory CD4+ T cells from blood. The CDR3 here is CASSLDRETQYF. The CDR3 bases are TGTGCCAGCAGCTTAGACAGGGAGACCCAGTACTTC.